This T cell receptor beta chain was sequenced during a study of blood T cell repertoires in COVID-19. About the research overall: The cDNA or gDNA used as material had been derived from T cells, B-cell-depleted T cells, or PBMCs.

Profiling relied on immunoSEQ multiplex PCR, and the TCRdb table lists in-frame clones only, not all of them. The table lists approximately 83,000 clones, 85% of them singletons. CDR1 is DFQATT, CDR2 SNEGSKA, per germline (reference sequence). The CDR3 loop spans 14 amino acids. Trimming left V 3 bases short and J 0 bases short, with 9 bases between. The receptor was derived from a man in his fifties or sixties with acute or convalescent COVID-19. The chain combines TRBV20-1 with TRBJ1-5; D is unresolved. Sequenced sample: peripheral blood. The CDR3 DNA follows: TGCAGTGCTAGTAACAGCAATAGCAATCAGCCCCAGCATTTT. As protein: CSASNSNSNQPQHF.